The sample holds a few counts of the clone carrying this T cell receptor (beta chain). Its specificity is not known. The data stem from a study of cytomegalovirus exposure and HLA in healthy donors. Study-wide results and caveats: A later analysis found common viral pathogens apparently linked to several of the most significant clusters.

This CDR3 contains 15 residues. The germline CDR1 and CDR2 sequences are LGHNA and YSLEER. Germline trimming cut 8 bases from V and 1 base from J; bases unmatched to any gene: 11. The primer mix had 60 Vbeta and 13 Jbeta primers. Using immunoSEQ multiplex PCR, the repertoire was profiled, and TCRdb retains in-frame clones only, with some absent. The sample shows 150,000 to 200,000 clones, 12% of them seen only once. The sample comprised PBMCs. The receptor comes from a man aged 50 to 59 in good health and CMV-seropositive. The chain combines TRBV4-3 with TRBJ2-7; 7 bases are shared with TRBD1. In DNA, the CDR3 is TGCGCCAGCCCCCCTGACAGGGACCTATCCTACGAGCAGTACTTC. This sequence encodes CASPPDRDLSYEQYF.